The clone carrying this T cell receptor beta chain appeared a few times. TCR cDNA was made by 5'RACE template switching, adding a universal primer site and UMIs. One entry per CDR3 protein results from TCRdb running MiXCR on the 5' RACE reads. The sample shows approximately 260,000 distinct CDR3 sequences, around 5.2% of them seen only once. V shed 4 bases and J shed 0 bases, with 7 bases lying between them. This CDR3 has 15 amino acids. Germline V gene data show CDR1 as MGHRA and CDR2 as YSYEKL. This specimen comes from a study of T cells after yellow fever vaccination. The V and J genes are TRBV4-1 and TRBJ2-6; no reliable D call. This TCR was recovered from a man aged 18 to 30 who received the YFV17D yellow fever vaccine. The sample consisted of CD4+ T cells sorted from PBMCs, taken on the day of the yellow fever booster vaccination. The CDR3 DNA reads as TGCGCCAGCAGCCCATCAGGCTCTGGGGCCAACGTCCTGACTTTC. Encoded protein: CASSPSGSGANVLTF.